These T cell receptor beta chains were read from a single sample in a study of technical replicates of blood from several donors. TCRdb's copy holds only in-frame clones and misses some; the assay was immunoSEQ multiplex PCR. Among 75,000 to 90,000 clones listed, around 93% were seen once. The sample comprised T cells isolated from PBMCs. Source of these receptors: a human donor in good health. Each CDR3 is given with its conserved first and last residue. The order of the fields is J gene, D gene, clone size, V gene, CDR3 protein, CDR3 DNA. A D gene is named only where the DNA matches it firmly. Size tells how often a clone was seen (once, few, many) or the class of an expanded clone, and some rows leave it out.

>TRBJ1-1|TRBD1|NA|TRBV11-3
CASSPGTGATEAFF
TGTGCCAGCAGCCCCGGGACAGGGGCCACTGAAGCTTTCTTT
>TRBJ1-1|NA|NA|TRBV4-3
CASSHGLANTEAFF
TGCGCCAGCAGCCACGGGTTGGCGAACACTGAAGCTTTCTTT
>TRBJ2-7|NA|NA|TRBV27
CASSSVKWVTRMGEQYF
TGTGCCAGCAGTTCGGTTAAATGGGTAACTAGGATGGGGGAGCAGTACTTC
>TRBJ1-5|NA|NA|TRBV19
CASSGAGQQPQHF
TGTGCCAGTAGTGGAGCCGGACAACAGCCCCAGCATTTT
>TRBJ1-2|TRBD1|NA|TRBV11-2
CASSHTTGGIFTF
TGTGCCAGCAGCCACACGACAGGGGGAATCTTCACCTTC
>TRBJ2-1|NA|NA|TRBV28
CASRGGLSSYNEQFF
TGTGCCAGCAGGGGGGGGCTGAGCTCCTACAATGAGCAGTTCTTC
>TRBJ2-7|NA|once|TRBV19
CASSLGLASYEQYF
TGTGCCAGTAGTTTGGGACTGGCCTCCTACGAGCAGTACTTC
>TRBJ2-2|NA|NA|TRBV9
CATGGVAGELFF
TGTGCCACCGGGGGTGTAGCCGGGGAGCTGTTTTTT
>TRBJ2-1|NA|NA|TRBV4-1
CASSQDRGVLNEQFF
TGCGCCAGCAGCCAAGACAGGGGGGTACTTAATGAGCAGTTCTTC
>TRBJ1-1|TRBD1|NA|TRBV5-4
CASSLGDRGSAEAFF
TGTGCCAGCAGCTTGGGGGACAGGGGGAGTGCTGAAGCTTTCTTT
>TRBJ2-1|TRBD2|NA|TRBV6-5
CATRTSGSNEQFF
TGTGCCACCCGGACTAGCGGAAGCAATGAGCAGTTCTTC
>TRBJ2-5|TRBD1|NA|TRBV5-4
CASSLTGGEETQYF
TGTGCCAGCAGCCTGACAGGGGGCGAAGAGACCCAGTACTTC
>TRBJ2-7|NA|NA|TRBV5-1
CASSLESLDYEQYF
TGCGCCAGCAGCTTGGAAAGTCTAGACTACGAGCAGTACTTC
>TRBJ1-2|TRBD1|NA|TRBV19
CASITGGAGYGYTF
TGTGCCAGTATTACAGGGGGCGCGGGCTATGGCTACACCTTC
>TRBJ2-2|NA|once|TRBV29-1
CSVVPFGANTGELFF
TGCAGCGTTGTCCCCTTTGGAGCCAACACCGGGGAGCTGTTTTTT
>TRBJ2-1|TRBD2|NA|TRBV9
CASSVGLAGVMEQFF
TGTGCCAGCAGCGTCGGACTAGCGGGAGTTATGGAGCAGTTCTTC
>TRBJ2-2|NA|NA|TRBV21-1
CASSSPPGSRANTGELFF
TGTGCCAGCAGCAGCCCTCCGGGCTCCAGGGCGAACACCGGGGAGCTGTTTTTT
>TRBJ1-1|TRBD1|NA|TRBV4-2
CASSRTGGTEAFF
TGTGCCAGCAGTCGGACAGGGGGCACTGAAGCTTTCTTT
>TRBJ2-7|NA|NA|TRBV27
CASKGQPYEQYF
TGTGCCAGCAAGGGACAACCCTACGAGCAGTACTTC
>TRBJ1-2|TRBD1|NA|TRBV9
CASSVGDRLYGYTF
TGTGCCAGCAGCGTAGGGGACAGACTCTATGGCTACACCTTC
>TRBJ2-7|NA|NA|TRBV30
CAWEVGEQYF
TGTGCCTGGGAGGTAGGTGAGCAGTACTTC
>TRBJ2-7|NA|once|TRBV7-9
CASSLIGRVEQYF
TGTGCCAGCAGCTTAATTGGCAGGGTCGAGCAGTACTTC
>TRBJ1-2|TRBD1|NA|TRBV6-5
CASSYSYRGQEGYTF
TGTGCCAGCAGTTACTCCTACAGGGGGCAAGAAGGCTACACCTTC
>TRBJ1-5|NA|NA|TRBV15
CATSRARVMDPSNQPQHF
TGTGCCACCAGCAGAGCCAGGGTTATGGATCCAAGCAATCAGCCCCAGCATTTT
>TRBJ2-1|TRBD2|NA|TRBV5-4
CASSPTSGRSNEQFF
TGTGCCAGCAGCCCCACTAGCGGGAGGAGCAATGAGCAGTTCTTC
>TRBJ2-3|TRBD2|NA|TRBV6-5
CASSYGTSGGADTQYF
TGTGCCAGCAGTTACGGTACTAGCGGGGGGGCAGATACGCAGTATTTT
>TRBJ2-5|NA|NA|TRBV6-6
CASSQYSVRGQETQYF
TGTGCCAGCAGTCAGTACTCCGTCAGGGGCCAAGAGACCCAGTACTTC
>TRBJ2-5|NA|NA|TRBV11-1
CASSYGQQETQYF
TGTGCCAGCAGTTATGGACAGCAAGAGACCCAGTACTTC
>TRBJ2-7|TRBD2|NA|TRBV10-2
CASGTRSPYEQYF
TGCGCCAGTGGGACTAGGTCCCCCTACGAGCAGTACTTC
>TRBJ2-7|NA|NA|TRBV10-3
CAIRITDSAYEQYF
TGTGCCATCAGAATTACAGACAGTGCCTACGAGCAGTACTTC
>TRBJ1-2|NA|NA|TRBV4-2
CASSQGVGEVGYTF
TGTGCCAGCAGCCAAGGGGTAGGGGAGGTTGGCTACACCTTC
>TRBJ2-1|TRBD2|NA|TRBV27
CASSLWGLAGNNEQFF
TGTGCCAGCAGTTTGTGGGGACTAGCGGGTAACAATGAGCAGTTCTTC
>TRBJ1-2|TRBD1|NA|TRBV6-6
CASSRGQGEGYTF
TGTGCCAGCAGCCGCGGACAGGGAGAGGGCTACACCTTC
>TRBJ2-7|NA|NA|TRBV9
CASSVGGRAWDEQYF
TGTGCCAGCAGCGTAGGAGGGCGGGCCTGGGACGAGCAGTACTTC
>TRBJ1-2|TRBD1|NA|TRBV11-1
CASSSLQGQGDYGYTF
TGTGCCAGCAGCTCCTTACAAGGACAGGGGGATTATGGCTACACCTTC
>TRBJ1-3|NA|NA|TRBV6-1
CASKEGNTIYF
TGTGCCAGCAAAGAGGGAAACACCATATATTTT
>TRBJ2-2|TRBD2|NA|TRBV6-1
CASSEEVAGLTGELFF
TGTGCCAGCAGTGAAGAGGTAGCGGGCCTAACCGGGGAGCTGTTTTTT
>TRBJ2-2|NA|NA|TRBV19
CASPDWNTGELFF
TGTGCCAGCCCGGACTGGAACACCGGGGAGCTGTTTTTT
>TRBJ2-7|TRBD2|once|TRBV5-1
CASSLPERETSYEQYF
TGCGCCAGCAGCTTACCGGAGCGGGAGACCTCCTACGAGCAGTACTTC
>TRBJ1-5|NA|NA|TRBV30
CAWSVLEANQPQHF
TGTGCCTGGAGTGTCCTGGAAGCGAATCAGCCCCAGCATTTT
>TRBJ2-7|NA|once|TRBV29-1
CSVVERTEQYF
TGCAGCGTTGTCGAGCGAACCGAGCAGTACTTC
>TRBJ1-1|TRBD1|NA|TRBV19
CASGPGQGTEAFF
TGTGCCAGTGGCCCAGGACAGGGCACTGAAGCTTTCTTT
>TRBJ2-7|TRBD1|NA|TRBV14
CASSQVGWTGKEDEQYF
TGTGCCAGCAGCCAAGTTGGGTGGACAGGGAAAGAAGACGAGCAGTACTTC
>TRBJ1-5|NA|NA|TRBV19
CASRWAGNQPQHF
TGTGCCAGTAGGTGGGCAGGGAATCAGCCCCAGCATTTT
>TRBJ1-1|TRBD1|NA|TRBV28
CASSSAHRGRNGEAFF
TGTGCCAGCAGTTCAGCCCACAGGGGGCGCAACGGTGAAGCTTTCTTT
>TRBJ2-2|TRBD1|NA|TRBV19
CASSTVSHLDREAITGELFF
TGTGCCAGTAGTACCGTCTCCCACCTTGACAGGGAAGCCATTACCGGGGAGCTGTTTTTT
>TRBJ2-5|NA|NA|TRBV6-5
CASSYSRGREETQYF
TGTGCCAGCAGTTACTCGAGAGGGCGCGAAGAGACCCAGTACTTC
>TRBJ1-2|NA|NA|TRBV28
CASSLIGDKSYTF
TGTGCCAGCAGTTTAATAGGGGATAAGAGCTACACCTTC
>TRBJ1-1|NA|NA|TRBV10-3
CAISVRGGEAFF
TGTGCCATCAGTGTGAGAGGTGGAGAAGCTTTCTTT
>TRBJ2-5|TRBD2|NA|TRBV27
CASSLGGDVRETQYF
TGTGCCAGCAGTTTAGGGGGGGATGTGCGAGAGACCCAGTACTTC
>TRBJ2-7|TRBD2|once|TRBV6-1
CASSGGGLSEQYF
TGTGCCAGCAGTGGCGGGGGGCTAAGCGAGCAGTACTTC
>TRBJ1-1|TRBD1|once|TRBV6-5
CASSYTSGQGAEAFF
TGTGCCAGCAGTTACACATCAGGACAGGGGGCTGAAGCTTTCTTT
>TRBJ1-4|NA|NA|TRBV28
CASSPTEAAEKLFF
TGTGCCAGCAGCCCTACGGAGGCCGCTGAAAAACTGTTTTTT
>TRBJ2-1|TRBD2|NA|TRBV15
CATSPTSGKFNEQFF
TGTGCCACCAGCCCCACTAGCGGGAAGTTCAATGAGCAGTTCTTC
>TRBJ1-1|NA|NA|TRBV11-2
CASSLGRGGNTEAFF
TGTGCCAGCAGCTTAGGGAGGGGAGGGAACACTGAAGCTTTCTTT